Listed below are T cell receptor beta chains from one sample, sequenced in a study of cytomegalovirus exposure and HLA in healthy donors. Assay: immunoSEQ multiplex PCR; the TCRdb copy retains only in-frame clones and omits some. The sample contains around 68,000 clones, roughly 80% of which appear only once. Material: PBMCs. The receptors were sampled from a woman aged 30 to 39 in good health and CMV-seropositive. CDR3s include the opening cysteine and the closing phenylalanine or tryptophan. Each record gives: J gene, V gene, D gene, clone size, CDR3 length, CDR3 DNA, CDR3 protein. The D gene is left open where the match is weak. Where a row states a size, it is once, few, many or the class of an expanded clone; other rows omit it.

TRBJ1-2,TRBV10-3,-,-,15,TGTGCCATCAGTGATTTGGGGGAGGGTTTCTATGGCTACACCTTC,CAISDLGEGFYGYTF
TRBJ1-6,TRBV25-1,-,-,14,TGTGCCAGCAGTGAATCCGGGGTTGGTTCACCCCTCCACTTT,CASSESGVGSPLHF
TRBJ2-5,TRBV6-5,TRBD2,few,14,TGTGCCAGCAGTTACGGACTAGCGGGAGAGACCCAGTACTTC,CASSYGLAGETQYF
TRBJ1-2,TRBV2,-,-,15,TGTGCCAGCAGGGACAGTTTCCTTTCTAACTATGGCTACACCTTC,CASRDSFLSNYGYTF
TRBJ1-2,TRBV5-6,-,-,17,TGTGCCAGCAGCTTAGGTGGGGCAGAGCTGGGACTCTATGGCTACACCTTC,CASSLGGAELGLYGYTF
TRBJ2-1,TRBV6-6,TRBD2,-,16,TGTGCCAGCAGGGAACTAGCGGGAGGGCGGGGCAATGAGCAGTTCTTC,CASRELAGGRGNEQFF
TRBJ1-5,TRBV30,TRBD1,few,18,TGTGCCTGGAGTGTCCGGACAGGGAGGTGTCGGAGCAATCAGCCCCAGCATTTT,CAWSVRTGRCRSNQPQHF
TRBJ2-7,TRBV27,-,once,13,TGTGCCAGCAGTCCCCTTCCCTCCTACGAGCAGTACTTC,CASSPLPSYEQYF
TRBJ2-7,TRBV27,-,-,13,TGTGCCAGCAGGCTTGCAGGGACCTACGAGCAGTACTTC,CASRLAGTYEQYF
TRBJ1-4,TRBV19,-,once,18,TGTGCCAGTAGTACCCGGGACATCACCGGGCGGTCTAATGAAAAACTGTTTTTT,CASSTRDITGRSNEKLFF
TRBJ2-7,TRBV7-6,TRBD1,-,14,TGTGCCAGCAGCTATGGACAGGGACCCTACGAGCAGTACTTC,CASSYGQGPYEQYF
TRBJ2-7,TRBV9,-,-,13,TGTGCCAGCAGCGTAGAGGACTTTTACGAGCAGTACTTC,CASSVEDFYEQYF
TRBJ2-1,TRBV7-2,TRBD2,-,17,TGTGCCAGCAGCTCCACCAGCGGGATTCGGAGTTCCGATGAGCAGTTCTTC,CASSSTSGIRSSDEQFF
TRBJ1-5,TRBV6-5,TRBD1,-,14,TGTGCCAGCAGGTCAGGGGGCCAAGGTCAGCCCCAGCATTTT,CASRSGGQGQPQHF
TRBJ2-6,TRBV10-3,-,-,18,TGTGCCACCGTCGACCGGGACATAGCTCTTTCAGGGGCCAACGTCCTGACTTTC,CATVDRDIALSGANVLTF
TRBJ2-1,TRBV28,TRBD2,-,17,TGTGCCAGCAGTCCGGGACTAGCGGGAGGCCGCTACAATGAGCAGTTCTTC,CASSPGLAGGRYNEQFF
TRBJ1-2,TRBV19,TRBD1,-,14,TGTGCCAGTAGTACGACAGGGGTAACTATCGGCTACACCTTC,CASSTTGVTIGYTF
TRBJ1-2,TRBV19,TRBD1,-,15,TGTGCCAGTAGTCCCCGGGACAGCTTAAACTATGGCTACACCTTC,CASSPRDSLNYGYTF
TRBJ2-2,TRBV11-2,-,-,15,TGTGCCAGCAACTTCGCCGCAGGAAACACCGGGGAGCTGTTTTTT,CASNFAAGNTGELFF
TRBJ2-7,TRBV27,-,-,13,TGTGCCAGCAGACGACAGGGAGGAAACGAGCAGTACTTC,CASRRQGGNEQYF
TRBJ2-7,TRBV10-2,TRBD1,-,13,TGCGCCAGCCGGGACAGTATAATTCGAGAGCAGTACTTC,CASRDSIIREQYF
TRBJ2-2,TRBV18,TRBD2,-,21,TGTGCCAGCTCACGCCGCGGGACGGGACTAGCGGGACTTGCGAACACCGGGGAGCTGTTTTTT,CASSRRGTGLAGLANTGELFF
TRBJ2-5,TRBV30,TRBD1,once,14,TGTGCCTGGAGTGCCCGGACAGGGGGAGAGACCCAGTACTTC,CAWSARTGGETQYF
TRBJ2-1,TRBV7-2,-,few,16,TGTGCCAGCAGCTTAGAACCAGGACTGGGTGGGGATGAGCAGTTCTTC,CASSLEPGLGGDEQFF
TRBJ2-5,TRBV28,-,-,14,TGTGCCAGCATTGAGGGTGGTATGCAAGAGACCCAGTACTTC,CASIEGGMQETQYF
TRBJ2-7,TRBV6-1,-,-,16,TGTGCCAGCAGTGGCGCTGCGGGGACAGCATCCTACGAGCAGTACTTC,CASSGAAGTASYEQYF
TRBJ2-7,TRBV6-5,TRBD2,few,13,TGTGCCAGCGGCCGGGGAGGGGCCTACGAGCAGTACTTC,CASGRGGAYEQYF
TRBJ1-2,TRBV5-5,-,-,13,TGTGCCAGCAGCTTGGATATAGGCGGGGGCTACACCTTC,CASSLDIGGGYTF